Each of the 14 T cell receptor beta chains below was sequenced from the same sample in a study of cytomegalovirus exposure and HLA in healthy donors. Use of 60 Vbeta and 13 Jbeta primers characterized the PCR. Using immunoSEQ multiplex PCR, the repertoire was profiled, and TCRdb retains in-frame clones only, with some absent. Of about 120,000 clones listed, about 8.6% were seen once; the top ten hold 5.5% to 7.5%. Sequencing was carried out using PBMCs. Receptors originate from a middle-aged woman in good health and CMV-seropositive.

This chain joins TRBV2 and TRBJ1-5, with TRBD1 matching 8 bases. There are 14 residues in the CDR3. Germline-derived CDR1 and CDR2 are SNHLY and FYNNEI. J was trimmed by 1 base and V by 6 bases; bases with no gene match: 2. The CDR3 here is CASRRQGSNQPQHF. The DNA of the CDR3 is TGTGCCAGCAGGAGACAGGGGAGCAATCAGCCCCAGCATTTT.

This clone was detected a few times. The CDR3 reads CASSFRYRGPAEQYF. CDR3 DNA: TGTGCCAGTAGTTTCCGTTACAGGGGGCCCGCCGAGCAGTACTTC. This chain connects TRBV19 to TRBJ2-7; 9 bases are a match to TRBD1. Per the germline V gene, CDR1 is LNHDA and CDR2 is SQIVND (reference sequence). CDR3 length: 15 amino acids. V was clipped by 5 bases and J by 6 bases; unmatched bases: 11.

The chain combines TRBV5-4 with TRBJ2-3; no definite D call. V lost 0 bases to trimming and J lost 2 bases, with 10 bases between them. Germline CDR1 reads SGHNT; CDR2 reads YYREEE (reference sequence). The CDR3 has 15 amino acids. The CDR3 sequence: CASSLDAGNTDTQYF. In DNA form, the CDR3 reads TGTGCCAGCAGCTTGGACGCAGGCAACACAGATACGCAGTATTTT. Filled out from reference TRBV5-4 and TRBJ2-3, the complete variable domain reads ETGVTQSPTHLIKTRGQQVTLRCSSQSGHNTVSWYQQALGQGPQFIFQYYREEENGRGNFPPRFSGLQFPNYSSELNVNALELDDSALYLCASSLDAGNTDTQYFGPGTRLTVL.

V and J are TRBV9 and TRBJ2-3, with 10 nucleotides matching TRBD2. Germline V gene data show CDR1 as SGDLS and CDR2 as YYNGEE. Trimming took 0 bases from V and 3 from J; bases not matched to a gene: 7. The CDR3 is 17 residues long. CDR3 DNA: TGTGCCAGCAGCGTAGCCAGCGGGGGGGCTTGGACAGATACGCAGTATTTT. Amino acid sequence: CASSVASGGAWTDTQYF.

This clone showed up just a few times. This sequence joins TRBV4-2 and TRBJ2-5; D possibly corresponds to TRBD2 (7 bases). V was clipped by 4 bases and J by 4 bases, with 19 bases between them. Looked up from germline, CDR1 is LGHNA and CDR2 is YNFKEQ. This CDR3 is built from 16 residues. This chain's CDR3 is CASSLRNPGGGETQYF. The DNA of the CDR3 is TGTGCCAGCAGCCTACGAAATCCGGGGGGCGGAGAGACCCAGTACTTC.

This clone turned up a few times. V is TRBV19 and J is TRBJ1-2, with TRBD1 identical over 12 bases. Germline CDR1 reads LNHDA; CDR2 reads SQIVND (reference sequence). This CDR3 is built from 15 residues. J lost 7 bases, V lost 5 bases, and 8 bases had no gene match. The CDR3 protein is CASSPTGTGGFGYTF. CDR3 bases: TGTGCCAGTAGTCCAACCGGGACAGGGGGCTTTGGCTACACCTTC.

This clone has more than one count but fewer than ten. The chain combines TRBV12-5 with TRBJ1-1; no reliable D call. CDR3 size: 12 residues. Germline values: CDR1 LGHNT, CDR2 FRNRAP. V was pared by 4 bases and J by 4 bases, with 7 bases between. The CDR3 DNA follows: TGTGCTAGTGGTTCGACTGGCACTGAAGCTTTCTTT. Protein: CASGSTGTEAFF.

This clone was seen a few times. The chain uses TRBV2 and TRBJ1-2, with TRBD1 identical over 7 bases. The CDR3 is made up of 13 amino acids. From germline, CDR1 is SNHLY and CDR2 FYNNEI. J gave up 5 bases and V 7 bases, and 7 bases lay outside the gene matches. The CDR3 region has the DNA TGTGCCAGCAAGAAGACAGGGCAGTATGGCTACACCTTC. This encodes CASKKTGQYGYTF.

This clone was detected a few times. V is TRBV5-1 and J is TRBJ2-3; D is uncertain. The germline V gene encodes CDR1 SGHRS and CDR2 YFSETQ. V gave up 0 bases and J gave up 5 bases, with 10 bases separating them. CDR3 length: 14 amino acids. This chain's CDR3 is CASSLGALGDTQYF. The CDR3 DNA reads TGCGCCAGCAGCTTGGGGGCTTTGGGAGATACGCAGTATTTT.

V usage is TRBV6-1 and J usage is TRBJ1-6; no firm D call. CDR1 and CDR2 (germline): MNHNS, SASEGT. This CDR3 spans 12 amino acids. V was pared by 4 bases and J by 5 bases, with 3 bases between. CDR3 residues: CASSGDNSPLHF. CDR3 nucleotide sequence: TGTGCCAGCAGTGGCGATAATTCACCCCTCCACTTT.

This clone was counted at least ten times. The chain is built from TRBV29-1 and TRBJ2-2, with 8 bases aligning to TRBD1. The ends lost 3 bases at V and 6 bases at J; junction bases unmatched: 6. CDR3 length: 14 amino acids. Looked up from germline, CDR1 is SQVTM and CDR2 is ANQGSEA. The CDR3 loop reads CSVDQGAGAGELFF. Written as DNA, the CDR3 is TGCAGCGTTGACCAGGGGGCAGGCGCCGGGGAGCTGTTTTTT.

This rearrangement joins TRBV28 to TRBJ1-1, with D perhaps matching TRBD1 (6 bases). This CDR3 comprises 16 residues. Germline values: CDR1 MDHEN, CDR2 SYDVKM. Trimming cost V 2 bases and J 3 bases, with 16 bases left between them. The CDR3 region is CASSLLGGAGDTEAFF. The DNA of the CDR3 is TGTGCCAGCAGTTTACTGGGGGGCGCGGGGGACACTGAAGCTTTCTTT.

This chain connects TRBV19 to TRBJ2-5; D gene uncertain. CDR3 size: 13 residues. V lost 3 bases to trimming and J lost 3 bases, with 8 bases between them. CDR1 LNHDA and CDR2 SQIVND come from the germline V gene (reference sequence). The CDR3 DNA reads as TGTGCCAGTAGTATCGGTTCGGAAGAGACCCAGTACTTC. This gives the protein CASSIGSEETQYF.

The sample holds a few counts of this clone. The rearrangement uses TRBV2 and TRBJ2-3; D is perhaps TRBD2 (5 bases). Germline V gene data show CDR1 as SNHLY and CDR2 as FYNNEI. Trimming removed 2 bases from V and 2 bases from J, with 8 bases in between. This CDR3 comprises 14 residues. The chain's CDR3 is CASSERTPTDTQYF. The CDR3 bases are TGTGCCAGCAGTGAAAGGACTCCCACAGATACGCAGTATTTT.